This TCR beta chain was identified during a study of OX40 agonist ivuxolimab in advanced cancers. A note on the overall study: Ivuxolimab, which targeted the costimulatory receptor OX40 (CD134), was an agonistic, fully human IgG2 monoclonal antibody. In the dose-escalation cohort, 65% to 90% of patients were male, and the mean age was about 55 years, with a range of roughly 20 to 80. Of the roughly 51 patients in dose escalation, some 20 had hepatocellular carcinoma, some 15 had melanoma, 9 had renal cell carcinoma and 9 had head and neck cancer. Peripheral TCRbeta sequencing aimed to test whether ivuxolimab altered TCR sequence diversity and caused clonal T-cell expansion. Patients were allowed to have had prior anti-PD-1, anti-PD-L1 or anti-CTLA-4 therapy, and around 41% of the dose-escalation patients had previously received checkpoint inhibitors. The paper covers the monotherapy dose-escalation part of the phase I ivuxolimab trial, which included N ≈ 50 patients. Intravenous ivuxolimab was administered to patients every 2 weeks at six dose levels: 0.01, 0.1, 0.3, 1.5, 3 and 10 mg/kg. Three dose-escalation patients achieved partial responses, one with hepatocellular carcinoma and two with cutaneous melanoma.

The trial excluded patients who had a history of autoimmune disease or were on systemic immunosuppression. Peripheral blood for TCR sequencing was collected from all dose cohorts at baseline, on cycle 4 day 1, and on cycle 7 day 1. Samples came from an open-label, multicenter, first-in-human phase I dose-escalation trial of ivuxolimab. The trial enrolled adults with locally advanced or metastatic head and neck squamous cell, hepatocellular, melanoma or renal cell carcinoma. Before TCR sequencing, CD4+ T cells and CD8+ T cells were sorted from peripheral blood as separate populations. This clone is described as medium-sized (0.01 to 0.1%). Its antigen target is currently unknown. No per-base quality is available; no much larger clone lies one base away. To sequence the TCRbeta CDR3 region, genomic DNA was isolated from the sorted cells. TCRbeta CDR3 regions were sequenced using the immunoSEQ Assay. TCRdb retrieved this table from immuneACCESS and kept in-frame rearrangements only. Not all clones are present; in checked studies, unresolved V genes account for under half, and no reason is known for the remainder. The sample data list 20,000 to 30,000 clones, and 80% to 90% of these were observed just once. The ten largest clones capture roughly 12% of the sample.

Overall results and qualifications from the work: Low levels of normalized T-cell clonal expansion were also seen in some patients who did not respond. The antigen specificity of the peripheral T cells that underwent clonal expansion was not determined. After ivuxolimab, more expanded clones were found on average in CD8+ T cells than in CD4+ T cells. At doses of 0.1 to 3.0 mg/kg, clonal expansion of both CD4+ and CD8+ blood T cells was observed from baseline to week 6. In partial responders in the 0.1-3.0 mg/kg groups, normalized peripheral clonal expansion was found to be among the lowest, especially among CD8+ T cells.

There are 11 amino acids in the CDR3, from cysteine to phenylalanine inclusive. Here the CDR3 DNA is all that survives: 33 bases in frame from base 1. CDR1 and CDR2 are drawn from the germline V gene: SGDLS, YYNGEE. V was cut back by 2 bases and J by 5 bases, leaving a gap of 2 bases between them. This clonotype originated in an adult with an advanced solid tumor such as melanoma, head and neck, liver or kidney cancer. Recombination joined TRBV9 with TRBJ2-1; confidence is insufficient to name the D gene. The sample consisted of CD4+ or CD8+ T cells sorted from blood, taken in a trial of the OX40 agonist ivuxolimab. The CDR3 corresponds to CASSVNNEQFF. The DNA sequence follows: TGTGCCAGCAGCGTTAACAATGAGCAGTTCTTC.